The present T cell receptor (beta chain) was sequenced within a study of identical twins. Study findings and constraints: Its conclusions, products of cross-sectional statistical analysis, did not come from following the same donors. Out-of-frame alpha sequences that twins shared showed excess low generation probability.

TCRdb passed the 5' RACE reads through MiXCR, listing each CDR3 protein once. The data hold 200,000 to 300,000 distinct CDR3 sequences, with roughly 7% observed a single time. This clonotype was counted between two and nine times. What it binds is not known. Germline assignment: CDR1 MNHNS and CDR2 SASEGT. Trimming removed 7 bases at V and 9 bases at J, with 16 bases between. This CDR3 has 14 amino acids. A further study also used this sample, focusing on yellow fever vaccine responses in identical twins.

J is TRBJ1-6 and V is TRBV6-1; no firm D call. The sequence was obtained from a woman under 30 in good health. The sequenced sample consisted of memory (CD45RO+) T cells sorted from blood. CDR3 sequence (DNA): TGTGCCAGCACTCCCGCCGCGAACGTTTCACCCCTCCACTTT. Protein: CASTPAANVSPLHF.